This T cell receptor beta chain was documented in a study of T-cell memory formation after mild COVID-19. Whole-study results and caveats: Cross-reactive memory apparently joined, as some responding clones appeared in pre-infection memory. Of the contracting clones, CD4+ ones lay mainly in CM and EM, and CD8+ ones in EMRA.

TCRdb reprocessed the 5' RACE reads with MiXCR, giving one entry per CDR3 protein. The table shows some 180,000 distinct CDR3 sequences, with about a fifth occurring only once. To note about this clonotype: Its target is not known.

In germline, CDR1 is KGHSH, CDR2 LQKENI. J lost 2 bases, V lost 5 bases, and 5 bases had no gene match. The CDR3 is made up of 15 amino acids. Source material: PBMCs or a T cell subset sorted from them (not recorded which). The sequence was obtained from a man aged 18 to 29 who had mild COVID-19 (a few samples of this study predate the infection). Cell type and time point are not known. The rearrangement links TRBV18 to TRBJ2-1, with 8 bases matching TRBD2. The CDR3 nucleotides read TGTGCCAGCTCAATCCTAGCGGGTACCTACAATGAGCAGTTCTTC. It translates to CASSILAGTYNEQFF.